The 26 T cell receptor beta chains in this list originate from one sample, sequenced in a study of T-cell reconstitution after alpha-beta-depleted transplantation in children. The TCRbeta library was prepared with unique molecular identifiers. TCRdb redid the calling of the PCR reads with MiXCR, one entry per CDR3 protein. Of 200,000 to 250,000 distinct CDR3 sequences in the sample, approximately 24% were seen once. The specimen was PBMCs, mostly from graft donor cells, collected 360 days after TCRalphabeta/CD19-depleted stem cell transplant. All receptors come from a female patient aged 2-15 years who had a stem cell transplant for congenital amegakaryocytic thrombocytopenia, so the T cells may come from the graft donor.

This clonotype was counted only a few times. The rearrangement joins TRBV2 to TRBJ1-5, with 9 nucleotides matching TRBD1. This CDR3 contains 14 residues. Looked up from germline, CDR1 is SNHLY and CDR2 is FYNNEI. The junction had 4 bases not matched to a gene; V was cut back by 6 bases and J by 4 bases. This CDR3 is CASRPGTGNQPQHF. CDR3 coding DNA: TGTGCCAGCAGGCCCGGGACAGGGAATCAGCCCCAGCATTTT. Filled out from reference TRBV2 and TRBJ1-5, the complete variable domain reads EPEVTQTPSHQVTQMGQEVILRCVPISNHLYFYWYRQILGQKVEFLVSFYNNEISEKSEIFDDQFSVERPDGSNFTLKIRSTKLEDSAMYFCASRPGTGNQPQHFGDGTRLSIL.

This clonotype was found many times. The chain has TRBV3-1 and TRBJ2-5, with TRBD1 as a possible D gene (6 bases). CDR1 and CDR2 (germline): LGHDT, YNNKEL (reference sequence). V was cut by 5 bases and J by 5 bases, with 12 bases left in between. The CDR3 has 13 residues. The DNA for the CDR3 is TGTGCCAGCAGCTTACAGGGTGGGGAGACCCAGTACTTC. As protein: CASSLQGGETQYF.

This clonotype was detected ten times or more. CDR3 nucleotide sequence: TGCAGCGTTGAAGAGGGGGGGAACACTGAAGCTTTCTTT. Protein product: CSVEEGGNTEAFF. The chain carries TRBV29-1 and TRBJ1-1, with D possibly TRBD1 on 5 matching bases. Germline assignment: CDR1 SQVTM and CDR2 ANQGSEA. Trimming took off 0 bases at V and 1 base at J, with 6 bases between the two ends. The CDR3 totals 13 residues.

In its sample, this clonotype was seen a few times. The chain has TRBV29-1 and TRBJ2-5; 8 bases are shared with TRBD2. This CDR3 contains 13 residues. The germline CDR1 and CDR2 sequences are SQVTM and ANQGSEA. J gave up 4 bases and V 7 bases, and 8 bases lay outside the gene matches. CDR3 in DNA: TGCAGCGCCGACACCGGGGGGGCAGAGACCCAGTACTTC. The encoded protein is CSADTGGAETQYF.

Worth noting for this clonotype: At one end, the junction sequence differs from germline, possibly due to a read error. J is TRBJ2-5 and V is TRBV6-5; D might be TRBD1 (5 bases). In germline, CDR1 is MNHEY, CDR2 SVGAGI. The CDR3 consists of 15 residues. The chain's CDR3 is CASTYSLVRAGTQYF. CDR3 DNA sequence: TGTGCCAGCACTTACTCGTTGGTCAGGGCAGGGACCCAGTACTTC.

This clonotype appeared a few times. The chain combines TRBV20-1 with TRBJ1-4; D is unresolved. The CDR3 is made up of 13 amino acids. Germline CDR1 and CDR2: DFQATT and SNEGSKA (reference sequence). Trimming left V 5 bases short and J 0 bases short, with 7 bases between. As DNA, the CDR3 is TGCAGTGCTGCCCTTGCAACTAATGAAAAACTGTTTTTT. Translated: CSAALATNEKLFF.

The genes are TRBV3-1 and TRBJ2-2, with D perhaps TRBD2 (6 bases). CDR1 is LGHDT, CDR2 YNNKEL, per germline (reference sequence). Trimming shortened V by 0 bases and J by 7 bases, and 12 bases separated the two germline ends. The CDR3 totals 15 residues. The CDR3 protein is CASSQERGVIGELFF. Written as DNA, the CDR3 is TGTGCCAGCAGCCAAGAGCGGGGAGTGATCGGGGAGCTGTTTTTT.

The J gene is TRBJ2-1, the V gene TRBV3-1; 7 nucleotides agree with TRBD2. Per the germline V gene, CDR1 is LGHDT and CDR2 is YNNKEL (reference sequence). The V and J ends lost 4 bases and 6 bases, in that order; junction bases with no gene match: 12. The CDR3 length is 16 residues. The CDR3 DNA sequence: TGTGCCAGCAGCCCAGGCGGGGGAGCATGGAGCAATGAGCAGTTCTTC. Protein: CASSPGGGAWSNEQFF.

The CDR3 region has the DNA TGTGCCAGCAGCCAAGATCCCCAGACCCGTTACAATGAGCAGTTCTTC. This codes for CASSQDPQTRYNEQFF. The chain joins TRBV4-2 to TRBJ2-1; D uncertain. Trimming left V 0 bases short and J 4 bases short, with 13 bases between. The CDR3 runs 16 residues. The germline CDR1 and CDR2 sequences are LGHNA and YNFKEQ.

In its sample, this clonotype was seen a few times. V gene TRBV7-2 combines with J gene TRBJ2-7; 12 nucleotides agree with TRBD2. CDR1 SGHTA and CDR2 FQGNSA come from the germline V gene. The CDR3 is 16 residues long. The ends lost 2 bases at V and 5 bases at J; junction bases unmatched: 7. The CDR3 loop is CASSLRLAGANDEQYF. The CDR3 DNA reads TGTGCCAGCAGCTTAAGACTAGCGGGAGCCAATGACGAGCAGTACTTC. The full variable domain, with the rest looked up from reference TRBV7-2 and TRBJ2-7, is GAGVSQSPSNKVTEKGKDVELRCDPISGHTALYWYRQSLGQGLEFLIYFQGNSAPDKSGLPSDRFSAERTGGSVSTLTIQRTQQEDSAVYLCASSLRLAGANDEQYFGPGTRLTVT.

The chain joins TRBV10-3 to TRBJ2-3; the D is unclear. The CDR3 runs 14 residues. V dropped 3 bases and J dropped 0 bases, with 7 bases sitting between them. CDR1 ENHRY and CDR2 SYGVKD come from the germline V gene. CDR3 nucleotide sequence: TGTGCCATCAGTGACGCACCTAGCACAGATACGCAGTATTTT. This codes for CAISDAPSTDTQYF.

This clonotype occurred a few times. The genes are TRBV9 and TRBJ2-5; 12 positions match TRBD2. V dropped 0 bases and J dropped 1; count of bases not matched to a gene: 1. The germline gives CDR1 SGDLS, CDR2 YYNGEE. CDR3 size: 16 residues. Here the CDR3 reads CASSVGLAGAQETQYF. The CDR3 region has the DNA TGTGCCAGCAGCGTAGGACTAGCGGGGGCCCAAGAGACCCAGTACTTC.

This clonotype was counted between two and nine times. The chain employs TRBV6-2 or TRBV6-3 and TRBJ2-3; unclear D gene. The V end lost 9 bases, the J end lost 1 base, and 8 bases lay between the germline ends. This CDR3 has 12 amino acids. In germline, CDR1 is MNHEY, CDR2 SVGEGT. Here the CDR3 reads CASKKGTDTQYF. The CDR3 DNA reads TGTGCCAGTAAAAAGGGCACAGATACGCAGTATTTT.

The chain employs TRBV3-1 and TRBJ1-3; D is possibly TRBD1 (5 bases). The CDR3 contains 15 residues. Looked up from germline, CDR1 is LGHDT and CDR2 is YNNKEL (reference sequence). V was shortened by 1 base and J by 3 bases, with 10 bases between the two germline ends. The CDR3 sequence: CASSQGTGGGNTIYF. CDR3 nucleotide sequence: TGTGCCAGCAGCCAAGGGACGGGGGGTGGAAACACCATATATTTT.

This clonotype was seen a few times. The chain recombines TRBV4-3 with TRBJ1-1; D gene ambiguous. There are 13 residues in the CDR3. V lost 6 bases to trimming and J lost 0 bases, with 8 bases between them. The V gene's germline CDR1 is LGHNA and CDR2 YSLEER. The CDR3, as DNA: TGCGCCAGCAGACAACACCTGAACACTGAAGCTTTCTTT. This codes for CASRQHLNTEAFF.

V gene TRBV5-8 combines with J gene TRBJ1-2, with a tentative D call TRBD1 (6 bases). CDR1 is SGHTS, CDR2 YDEGEE, per germline. This CDR3 region has 16 residues. Trimming took off 4 bases at V and 8 bases at J, with 24 bases between the two ends. For the CDR3, the DNA is TGTGCCAGCAGCCCGATGTGGTCGTCCGGGGGCTACGGCTACACCTTC. Translation gives CASSPMWSSGGYGYTF.

This clonotype was detected a few times. The chain is built from TRBV20-1 and TRBJ1-6, with 12 bases lining up with TRBD1. Germline CDR1 reads DFQATT; CDR2 reads SNEGSKA (reference sequence). The CDR3 length is 15 residues. V was clipped by 2 bases and J by 8 bases; unmatched bases: 4. Here the CDR3 reads CSARIGDRGHSPLHF. The CDR3 DNA reads TGCAGTGCTAGAATCGGGGACAGGGGGCATTCACCCCTCCACTTT.

This clonotype appeared a single time. This sequence joins TRBV15 and TRBJ2-7, with unresolved D. The germline V gene has CDR1 LNHNV and CDR2 YYDKDF (reference sequence). V lost 0 bases and J 2 bases, leaving 8 bases between the germline ends. This CDR3 region has 14 residues. The CDR3 DNA reads as TGTGCCACCAGCAGAGACGGCCGTCCCTACGAGCAGTACTTC. This gives the protein CATSRDGRPYEQYF.

This clonotype appeared a few times. V gene TRBV24-1 combines with J gene TRBJ2-3, with D perhaps TRBD1 or TRBD2 (5 bases each). The V end lost 0 bases, the J end lost 4 bases, and 13 bases lay between the germline ends. The length of the CDR3 is 16 residues. Germline V gene data show CDR1 as KGHDR and CDR2 as SFDVKD. Here the CDR3 reads CATSDLPRGRADTQYF. The CDR3 bases are TGTGCCACCAGTGATTTGCCCCGGGGACGCGCAGATACGCAGTATTTT.

The genes are TRBV4-3 and TRBJ2-1; 9 nucleotides agree with TRBD2. Unmatched junction bases numbered 8, after V lost 1 base and J lost 4 bases. The CDR3 is made up of 17 amino acids. Germline V lookup: CDR1 LGHNA, CDR2 YSLEER. The CDR3 DNA reads TGCGCCAGCAGCCAAGGGGTTAGCGGGAGACCGTACAATGAGCAGTTCTTC. Protein product: CASSQGVSGRPYNEQFF.

This clonotype has more than one count but fewer than ten. The rearrangement joins TRBV2 to TRBJ2-2; no firm D call. CDR1 SNHLY and CDR2 FYNNEI come from the germline V gene. There are 12 residues in the CDR3. The V and J ends lost 5 bases and 6 bases respectively, with 7 bases between them. CDR3 nucleotides: TGTGCCAGCAGTAAATGGTCCGGGGAGCTGTTTTTT. Translating it yields CASSKWSGELFF. Looking up the rest from reference TRBV2 and TRBJ2-2 gives the full variable domain: EPEVTQTPSHQVTQMGQEVILRCVPISNHLYFYWYRQILGQKVEFLVSFYNNEISEKSEIFDDQFSVERPDGSNFTLKIRSTKLEDSAMYFCASSKWSGELFFGEGSRLTVL.

This clonotype was recorded at least ten times. V gene TRBV10-3 combines with J gene TRBJ2-7; TRBD1 is a possible D gene (6 bases). The V gene's germline CDR1 is ENHRY and CDR2 SYGVKD. The CDR3 length is 14 residues. V lost 6 bases and J 0 bases, leaving 12 bases between the germline ends. This chain's CDR3 is CAIRVDSHSYEQYF. The CDR3 nucleotides read TGTGCCATCAGAGTGGACAGTCACTCCTACGAGCAGTACTTC.

This clonotype was seen ten or more times. The chain links TRBV20-1 to TRBJ2-1, with 8 bases aligning to TRBD1. The CDR3 contains 14 residues. The junction had 5 bases not matched to a gene; V was cut back by 0 bases and J by 7 bases. Per the germline V gene, CDR1 is DFQATT and CDR2 is SNEGSKA (reference sequence). The CDR3 DNA sequence: TGCAGTGCTAGAGATCAGGGGGCGGGGAATGAGCAGTTCTTC. This translates into CSARDQGAGNEQFF.

This chain joins TRBV6-4 and TRBJ2-1, with D tentatively TRBD2 (6 bases). The CDR3 is 15 amino acids. V was trimmed by 0 bases and J by 5 bases, leaving 11 bases between them. Germline CDR1 reads MRHNA; CDR2 reads SNTAGT. The CDR3 DNA follows: TGTGCCAGCAGTGACTCGACAGCGGGCGACAATGAGCAGTTCTTC. Its translation is CASSDSTAGDNEQFF.

The rearrangement links TRBV20-1 to TRBJ1-5, with D uncertain. The CDR3 has 14 residues. Germline loops: CDR1 DFQATT, CDR2 SNEGSKA (reference sequence). Trimming cost V 3 bases and J 0 bases, with 9 bases left between them. CDR3 nucleotides: TGCAGTGCTAGCGGTCGATATAGCAATCAGCCCCAGCATTTT. Its protein is CSASGRYSNQPQHF.

The rearrangement uses TRBV6-1 and TRBJ1-4; 8 bases are shared with TRBD1. Germline trimming cut 5 bases from V and 5 bases from J; bases unmatched to any gene: 10. The CDR3 runs to 16 residues. The germline V gene has CDR1 MNHNS and CDR2 SASEGT. For the CDR3, the DNA is TGTGCCAGCAGTCGCGATGGACAGGGCCTAAATGAAAAACTGTTTTTT. This translates into CASSRDGQGLNEKLFF.